The clone carrying this T cell receptor beta chain was counted a few times. The antigen remains undetermined. These data originate in a study of beta chain features in type 1 diabetes. Study-wide points: Highly expressing activated T cells could be over-counted with a cDNA template. Type 1 diabetes patients showed a moderate but significant shortening of TCRB CDR3s in all four CD4+ subsets.

Sorting based on CD45RO/CCR7/CD25/CD127/CD95/CD27 separated CD4+ naive, central memory, regulatory and stem cell-like memory cells. Germline lookup yields CDR1 SNHLY and CDR2 FYNNEI. This CDR3 is 13 amino acids long. V was cut by 4 bases and J by 9 bases, with 13 bases left in between. Isolated RNA was reverse transcribed in full, so expressed TCRB transcripts were sequenced. TCRdb's copy holds only in-frame clones and misses some; the assay was immunoSEQ multiplex PCR. There are 53,000 or so clones in the sample; 55% to 80% occur only once, and approximately 0.29% lies in the top ten. This TCR derives from a woman aged 30 to 39 with type 1 diabetes. The rearrangement joins TRBV2 to TRBJ2-1, with D tentatively TRBD1 (6 bases). Sequenced sample: stem cell memory CD4+ T cells from blood. The CDR3 loop reads CASSGGKGGEQFF. CDR3 bases: TGTGCCAGCAGTGGGGGAAAAGGGGGTGAGCAGTTCTTC. Using reference TRBV2 and TRBJ2-1 for the parts outside the CDR3, the full variable domain is EPEVTQTPSHQVTQMGQEVILRCVPISNHLYFYWYRQILGQKVEFLVSFYNNEISEKSEIFDDQFSVERPDGSNFTLKIRSTKLEDSAMYFCASSGGKGGEQFFGPGTRLTVL.